This is a list of T cell receptor beta chains from one sample in a study of regulatory T cells in long-lasting Graves disease. A single record per CDR3 protein comes from TCRdb applying MiXCR to the multiplex PCR reads. The table lists 550,000 to 650,000 distinct CDR3 sequences, roughly 16% of them singletons. A further study also used this sample, focusing on T cells in Graves' hyperthyroidism and ophthalmopathy.

The sample in question was peripheral blood mononuclear cells (PBMCs), obtained at new diagnosis, from a patient treated with antithyroid drugs. Every receptor here comes from a man in his late teens or twenties with Graves disease. CDR3s leave out the opening cysteine and the closing phenylalanine or tryptophan. A D gene is named only where the DNA matches it firmly. Part of the rows lack a size; the others show once, few, many or a class for expanded clones.

j_call clone_size cdr3_length d_call v_call cdr3_aa
TRBJ1-1 - 12 - TRBV11-2 ASSSVGTNTEAF
TRBJ1-1 many 12 - TRBV28 ASSLGGQNTEAF
TRBJ2-7 many 15 - TRBV11-1 ASSFTTSSGLSYEQY
TRBJ1-3 - 13 - TRBV29-1 SVAVGATSGNTIY
TRBJ2-3 many 17 - TRBV12-5 ASGLVTPRTSLSTDTQY
TRBJ2-3 - 12 TRBD2 TRBV9 ASSSGGSGDTQY
TRBJ2-1 many 13 TRBD2 TRBV27 ASGRTSGNGDEQF
TRBJ1-2 many 11 - TRBV30 AWSPRGSTPDH
TRBJ2-7 many 10 - TRBV10-3 AISEPRGEQY
TRBJ2-1 - 10 - TRBV12-5 ASGYSWNEQF
TRBJ1-1 - 11 - TRBV19 ASSIGLGAEAF
TRBJ2-3 few 10 TRBD2 TRBV29-1 SVEGGLGAQY
TRBJ1-1 many 13 TRBD1 TRBV28 ASSEWTGKYTEAF
TRBJ2-3 many 14 TRBD2 TRBV27 ASSVGLAGSTDTQY
TRBJ2-1 many 13 TRBD2 TRBV2 ASRVRPGGYNEQF
TRBJ2-5 - 12 - TRBV5-1 ASSLAPSQETQY
TRBJ2-1 few 14 - TRBV19 ASSTTRGLPYNEQF
TRBJ2-3 - 11 TRBD1 TRBV6-2/TRBV6-3 ASGTGFRDTQY
TRBJ2-2 many 15 TRBD2 TRBV12-3/TRBV12-4 ASSSILAGGPSGELF
TRBJ2-2 many 9 - TRBV28 ASRKLRELF
TRBJ2-7 many 12 - TRBV20-1 SARVSRGVSEQY
TRBJ2-5 few 14 TRBD2 TRBV5-8 ASSLGTSGSVETQY
TRBJ1-1 many 12 TRBD1 TRBV27 ASSTQGPDTEAF
TRBJ1-2 many 13 TRBD1 TRBV11-2 ASSATGESNYGYT
TRBJ2-3 few 13 TRBD1 TRBV6-2/TRBV6-3 ASSSGTDSTDTQY
TRBJ2-1 many 13 - TRBV2 ASSPSRGIVNEQF
TRBJ1-2 - 13 - TRBV4-1 ASSLQTAANYGYT
TRBJ1-1 - 11 TRBD1 TRBV5-6 ASSLTGAPEAF
TRBJ1-1 few 13 - TRBV7-6 ASSQPGPRNTEAF
TRBJ1-2 many 12 - TRBV6-5 ASSYSPGPGGYT
TRBJ1-5 many 14 TRBD1 TRBV12-3/TRBV12-4 ASRPGGQGGNQPQH
TRBJ2-3 - 13 - TRBV20-1 SARDFSRVADTQY
TRBJ2-2 few 12 - TRBV10-3 AISRLTAGGELV
TRBJ1-2 few 14 - TRBV4-1 ASSQDPGDGDYGYT
TRBJ2-7 many 13 - TRBV7-3 ASSLSHQGYHEQY
TRBJ1-5 few 11 - TRBV20-1 SAIGTSSQPQH
TRBJ1-2 many 10 - TRBV20-1 SARGREYGYT
TRBJ1-6 many 12 - TRBV30 AWSVQTVNSPLH
TRBJ1-3 - 13 TRBD1 TRBV19 ASTEGQRIGNTIY
TRBJ2-3 few 13 TRBD1 TRBV9 ASSRAGTAADTQY
TRBJ2-7 many 12 - TRBV4-1 ASSQVGQAYEQY
TRBJ2-7 many 11 TRBD2 TRBV30 AWRTSVLYEQY
TRBJ2-3 many 11 - TRBV30 AWKVPGTDTQY
TRBJ2-7 many 10 TRBD2 TRBV29-1 SVVAGGDEQY
TRBJ2-7 many 13 - TRBV11-1 ASSWTESSSYEQY
TRBJ1-2 many 10 TRBD1 TRBV3-1 ASSVQGDGYT
TRBJ2-1 few 12 TRBD1 TRBV19 ASRQTGLYNEQF
TRBJ1-2 few 12 TRBD1 TRBV27 ASSLMGQSYGYT
TRBJ2-1 - 13 TRBD2 TRBV12-5 ASGFGLADTNEQF
TRBJ2-3 many 9 - TRBV30 ALAGADTQY
TRBJ1-2 few 13 TRBD1 TRBV27 ASSIGTGGNYGYT
TRBJ2-1 many 11 TRBD1 TRBV29-1 SAGQGGANEQF
TRBJ1-1 many 12 - TRBV12-3/TRBV12-4 ASSPRTRGTEAF
TRBJ2-7 few 13 TRBD2 TRBV3-1 ASSQGVAGLYEQY
TRBJ1-3 - 15 TRBD1 TRBV5-1 ASSPEAGQGYGNTIY
TRBJ2-2 few 14 TRBD2 TRBV28 ASSLALTSGSGELF
TRBJ1-1 - 14 - TRBV4-1 ASSQEFGATGTEAF